This T cell receptor beta chain was observed in a study of shared clonotypes between healthy human individuals. V shed 5 bases, J shed 6 bases, and the junction held 16 bases outside the gene matches. From germline, CDR1 is LNHDA and CDR2 SQIVND (reference sequence). The CDR3 runs to 17 residues. The method was immunoSEQ multiplex PCR; TCRdb's version includes in-frame clones alone and lacks a portion of them. This sample has roughly 2,300,000 clones, with under 95% found just once. The V gene is TRBV19, the J gene TRBJ2-5; 9 nucleotides match TRBD1. The clonotype was recovered from a young man in good health. Some clones in this sample may be carry-over from other donors' samples. Material: naive CD4+ T cells from PBMCs. Subset denoted: CD45RA+ positively selected. The CDR3 DNA reads as TGTGCCAGTAGTTCCGTACATCCGGGACAGGGTAGGAAGACCCAGTACTTC. Residues: CASSSVHPGQGRKTQYF.